One sample yielded the 29 T cell receptor beta chains listed below, sequenced in a study of PD-1 blockade in mismatch repair-deficient tumors. Produced via immunoSEQ multiplex PCR; TCRdb's table is partial and in-frame only. The data show some 16,000 clones, approximately 87% seen once. Sequencing used PBMCs, obtained roughly 24 weeks after starting pembrolizumab. All receptors derive from an adult with mismatch repair-deficient cancer.

This clone has just a few counts. The chain has TRBV14 and TRBJ2-5; D remains unclear. V was shortened by 0 bases and J by 4 bases, with 12 bases between the two germline ends. Germline values: CDR1 SGHDN, CDR2 FVKESK. The length of the CDR3 is 15 residues. CDR3 DNA sequence: TGTGCCAGCAGCCAAGAATGGCTAGTGGGAGAGACCCAGTACTTC. The encoded protein is CASSQEWLVGETQYF.

The V and J genes are TRBV7-9 and TRBJ1-1, with D uncertain. With 6 bases removed from V and 2 bases from J, the gap between germline ends came to 10 bases. CDR1 is SEHNR, CDR2 FQNEAQ, per germline (reference sequence). The length of the CDR3 is 13 residues. In nucleotides, the CDR3 is TGTGCCAGCAGTCGCGGCGGAAACACTGAAGCTTTCTTT. The encoded protein is CASSRGGNTEAFF.

V is TRBV4-1 and J is TRBJ2-7; 10 bases are a match to TRBD1. The trim removed 4 bases at V and 2 bases at J, leaving 5 bases unmatched. CDR3 size: 15 residues. The germline V gene has CDR1 MGHRA and CDR2 YSYEKL. CDR3 nucleotides: TGCGCCAGCAGCCGAGACAGGGGGCGCACCTACGAGCAGTACTTC. Its translation: CASSRDRGRTYEQYF.

The J gene is TRBJ2-2, the V gene TRBV11-2; a weak D match, TRBD2 (7 bases). V was shortened by 3 bases and J by 4 bases, with 21 bases between the two germline ends. The CDR3 spans 18 residues. Per germline, CDR1 SGHAT and CDR2 FQNNGV. CDR3 in DNA: TGTGCCAGCAGCTTTCCCTTGGGGGCGGGAGTCGGCACCGGGGAGCTGTTTTTT. This gives the protein CASSFPLGAGVGTGELFF.

The V call is TRBV7-9, the J call TRBJ2-3, with TRBD2 matching 14 bases. V was pared by 1 base and J by 3 bases, with 3 bases of the junction left unmatched. The CDR3 is made up of 17 amino acids. CDR1 is SEHNR and CDR2 is FQNEAQ in the germline V gene (reference sequence). CDR3 residues: CASSLGLAGGPTDTQYF. The CDR3 bases are TGTGCCAGCAGCTTAGGACTAGCGGGAGGGCCAACAGATACGCAGTATTTT. Using reference TRBV7-9 and TRBJ2-3 for the parts outside the CDR3, the full variable domain is DTGVSQNPRHKITKRGQNVTFRCDPISEHNRLYWYRQTLGQGPEFLTYFQNEAQLEKSRLLSDRFSAERPKGSFSTLEIQRTEQGDSAMYLCASSLGLAGGPTDTQYFGPGTRLTVL.

This clone was recorded once. The J gene is TRBJ2-2, the V gene TRBV6-1; no clear D gene. Germline V lookup: CDR1 MNHNS, CDR2 SASEGT. The V end lost 6 bases, the J end lost 2 bases, and 4 bases lay between the germline ends. This CDR3 has 12 amino acids. CDR3: CASRYNTGELFF. For the CDR3, the DNA is TGTGCCAGCAGGTATAACACCGGGGAGCTGTTTTTT.

This clone was observed once. V usage is TRBV18 and J usage is TRBJ1-2; maybe TRBD1 (5 bases). Looked up from germline, CDR1 is KGHSH and CDR2 is LQKENI. V was trimmed by 2 bases and J by 3 bases, leaving 16 bases between them. The CDR3 spans 16 residues. CDR3 in DNA: TGTGCCAGCTCACCAACGGGGGGGAAATTGGACTATGGCTACACCTTC. Amino acids: CASSPTGGKLDYGYTF.

The rearrangement joins TRBV28 to TRBJ2-7, with D maybe TRBD1 (6 bases). CDR1 MDHEN and CDR2 SYDVKM come from the germline V gene. This CDR3 contains 15 residues. Trimming removed 6 bases from V and 3 bases from J, with 18 bases in between. The CDR3 sequence is CASSSRGTLNYEQYF. CDR3 sequence (DNA): TGTGCCAGCAGCTCAAGGGGGACACTGAACTACGAGCAGTACTTC.

The J gene is TRBJ1-5, the V gene TRBV6-1; D unresolved. Trimming left V 0 bases short and J 6 bases short, with 15 bases between. The CDR3 length is 16 residues. In germline, CDR1 is MNHNS, CDR2 SASEGT. In nucleotides, the CDR3 is TGTGCCAGCAGTGAAGCAGGGAGATCCCTATCTCAGCCCCAGCATTTT. Its protein product is CASSEAGRSLSQPQHF.

The chain joins TRBV19 to TRBJ2-3; TRBD2 matches at 7 bases. The junction had 6 bases not matched to a gene; V was cut back by 9 bases and J by 0 bases. The CDR3 runs to 14 residues. Germline values: CDR1 LNHDA, CDR2 SQIVND (reference sequence). CDR3 coding DNA: TGTGCCAGAACGACTAGCTTGAGCACAGATACGCAGTATTTT. It is translated as CARTTSLSTDTQYF.

V gene TRBV10-1 combines with J gene TRBJ1-2; no reliable D call. Trimming shortened V by 7 bases and J by 7 bases, and 10 bases separated the two germline ends. The CDR3 length is 11 residues. The germline V gene encodes CDR1 WNHNN and CDR2 SYGVQD (reference sequence). The CDR3 nucleotides read TGCGCCAGCAATGTGGGCTTTGGCTACACCTTC. Its translation: CASNVGFGYTF.

The J gene is TRBJ1-2, the V gene TRBV2; the match to TRBD1 covers 12 bases. The J segment lost 4 bases and the V segment lost 6 bases, leaving 3 bases of the junction unmatched. CDR3 length equals 14 residues. Germline V gives CDR1 SNHLY, CDR2 FYNNEI. The CDR3 nucleotides read TGTGCCAGCAGCCCGGGACAGGGGGCCTATGGCTACACCTTC. It yields the protein CASSPGQGAYGYTF.

V gene TRBV19 combines with J gene TRBJ1-1, with 7 nucleotides matching TRBD1. The CDR3 contains 14 residues. The V segment lost 4 bases and the J segment 4 bases; nucleotides outside the gene matches: 6. Germline lookup yields CDR1 LNHDA and CDR2 SQIVND (reference sequence). The CDR3 is CASSKQGVGTEAFF. CDR3 in DNA: TGTGCCAGTAGTAAGCAGGGGGTGGGCACTGAAGCTTTCTTT.

This chain joins TRBV6-5 and TRBJ1-3; 7 positions match TRBD1. The J segment lost 0 bases and the V segment lost 5 bases, leaving 4 bases of the junction unmatched. In germline, CDR1 is MNHEY, CDR2 SVGAGI. This CDR3 comprises 15 residues. The CDR3 spells CASSRDRNSGNTIYF. CDR3 nucleotide sequence: TGTGCCAGCAGTCGGGACAGAAACTCTGGAAACACCATATATTTT.

The J gene is TRBJ2-7, the V gene TRBV7-8; 7 bases are a match to TRBD2. The V gene end was trimmed by 9 bases and the J gene end by 0 bases; junction bases not matched to a gene: 5. The CDR3 sequence is 13 residues long. Germline V lookup: CDR1 SGHVS, CDR2 FQNEAQ. Here the CDR3 reads CASSGLGSYEQYF. DNA of the CDR3: TGTGCCAGTAGCGGGCTGGGCTCCTACGAGCAGTACTTC.

The chain uses TRBV28 and TRBJ2-1, with 11 bases lining up with TRBD2. Germline CDR1 and CDR2: MDHEN and SYDVKM. CDR3 size: 16 residues. Losses at the gene ends were 4 bases for V and 7 bases for J; bases not matched to a gene: 9. Here the CDR3 reads CASSSLLAGGMNEQFF. In DNA, the CDR3 is TGTGCCAGCAGTTCCCTTCTAGCGGGAGGTATGAATGAGCAGTTCTTC.

This chain links TRBV6-5 with TRBJ2-5, with 10 bases fitting TRBD2. The end of the DNA aligns better with TRBJ2-7, so the J call may be wrong. The germline CDR1 and CDR2 sequences are MNHEY and SVGAGI. The CDR3 runs to 15 residues. The DNA of the CDR3 is TGTGCCAGCAGTCAACCAGGACTAGCGGCCTACGAGCAGTACTTC. It specifies CASSQPGLAAYEQYF.

The chain has TRBV6-5 and TRBJ1-1, with TRBD1 matching 7 bases. The V gene end was trimmed by 2 bases and the J gene end by 5 bases; junction bases not matched to a gene: 5. CDR1 and CDR2 from the germline V gene are MNHEY and SVGAGI. The CDR3 loop spans 14 amino acids. The CDR3 sequence: CASSYTDRETEAFF. In DNA, the CDR3 is TGTGCCAGCAGTTACACCGACAGGGAGACTGAAGCTTTCTTT.

This clone was recorded only once. V and J are TRBV28 and TRBJ1-3; D gene ambiguous. Trimming removed 6 bases from V and 3 bases from J, with 6 bases in between. The CDR3 has 12 residues. Per the germline V gene, CDR1 is MDHEN and CDR2 is SYDVKM. CDR3 in amino acids: CASSPSGNTIYF. As DNA, the CDR3 is TGTGCCAGCAGCCCGAGTGGAAACACCATATATTTT.

This sequence joins TRBV28 and TRBJ2-5, with 8 bases lining up with TRBD1. V lost 5 bases and J lost 5; bases outside the gene matches: 13. This CDR3 has 16 residues. From germline, CDR1 is MDHEN and CDR2 SYDVKM. CDR3 sequence: CASSPSGGPYGETQYF. CDR3 DNA sequence: TGTGCCAGCAGTCCCTCAGGGGGCCCCTACGGGGAGACCCAGTACTTC.

This clone has more than one count but fewer than ten. The chain is built from TRBV10-3 and TRBJ1-1; D is ambiguous. V was shortened by 10 bases and J by 2 bases, with 8 bases between the two germline ends. Per germline, CDR1 ENHRY and CDR2 SYGVKD. This CDR3 has 11 amino acids. The CDR3 bases are TGTGCCACCTCTCCCAACACTGAAGCTTTCTTT. It specifies CATSPNTEAFF.

This chain joins TRBV2 and TRBJ1-5; D not certain. The germline V gene has CDR1 SNHLY and CDR2 FYNNEI. Trimming left V 4 bases short and J 1 base short, with 11 bases between. The CDR3 extends over 15 amino acids. The CDR3 loop is CASSVGINSNQPQHF. CDR3 nucleotide sequence: TGTGCCAGCAGTGTCGGTATTAACAGCAATCAGCCCCAGCATTTT. Variable domain in full (rest from reference TRBV2 and TRBJ1-5): EPEVTQTPSHQVTQMGQEVILRCVPISNHLYFYWYRQILGQKVEFLVSFYNNEISEKSEIFDDQFSVERPDGSNFTLKIRSTKLEDSAMYFCASSVGINSNQPQHFGDGTRLSIL.

The V and J genes are TRBV7-6 and TRBJ2-1, with 11 bases identical to TRBD2. The CDR3 spans 18 residues. V was clipped by 2 bases and J by 4 bases; unmatched bases: 10. The germline V gene encodes CDR1 SGHVS and CDR2 FNYEAQ. The CDR3 sequence is CASSLRSGSGRVYNEQFF. The CDR3 nucleotides read TGTGCCAGCAGCTTAAGGTCCGGTAGCGGGAGGGTATACAATGAGCAGTTCTTC.

The chain has TRBV4-2 and TRBJ2-1; D is perhaps TRBD2 (6 bases). Trimming pared 7 bases from V and 5 bases from J, leaving 18 bases between. Germline values: CDR1 LGHNA, CDR2 YNFKEQ. CDR3 length: 15 amino acids. This CDR3 reads CASTVDQRVDNEQFF. Written as DNA, the CDR3 is TGTGCCAGCACCGTGGACCAGCGGGTGGACAATGAGCAGTTCTTC.

This clone was seen a handful of times. The chain joins TRBV7-9 to TRBJ2-7; D is undetermined. The CDR3 has 13 amino acids. Germline CDR1 SEHNR, CDR2 FQNEAQ (reference sequence). Trimming shortened V by 0 bases and J by 1 base, and 4 bases separated the two germline ends. The CDR3 sequence: CASSLAQSYEQYF. Here the CDR3 DNA reads TGTGCCAGCAGCTTAGCTCAATCCTACGAGCAGTACTTC. Drawing the rest from reference TRBV7-9 and TRBJ2-7, the complete variable domain is DTGVSQNPRHKITKRGQNVTFRCDPISEHNRLYWYRQTLGQGPEFLTYFQNEAQLEKSRLLSDRFSAERPKGSFSTLEIQRTEQGDSAMYLCASSLAQSYEQYFGPGTRLTVT.

The CDR3 DNA sequence: TGTGCCAGCAGTTTAGGACAGGCGAATTCACCCCTCCACTTT. Protein product: CASSLGQANSPLHF. This sequence joins TRBV28 and TRBJ1-6, with 7 positions matching TRBD1. Germline V CDR1 and CDR2: MDHEN, SYDVKM. The CDR3 contains 14 residues. The V segment lost 2 bases and the J segment 7 bases; nucleotides outside the gene matches: 2.

V and J are TRBV27 and TRBJ2-1, with D hard to call. Germline lookup yields CDR1 MNHEY and CDR2 SMNVEV (reference sequence). The CDR3 has 11 amino acids. Trimming removed 5 bases from V and 10 bases from J, with 9 bases in between. The CDR3 region is CASSEGDEQFF. As DNA, the CDR3 is TGTGCCAGCAGTGAAGGAGACGAGCAGTTCTTC.

This chain uses TRBV28 with TRBJ1-2, with a weak D call TRBD1 (6 bases). The CDR3 loop spans 14 amino acids. Per the germline V gene, CDR1 is MDHEN and CDR2 is SYDVKM. Trimming removed 4 bases from V and 3 bases from J, with 12 bases in between. The CDR3 region is CASSSQGRDYGYTF. CDR3 coding DNA: TGTGCCAGCAGTTCCCAGGGGCGAGACTATGGCTACACCTTC.

This sequence joins TRBV7-9 and TRBJ1-2; possibly TRBD1 for D (5 bases). This CDR3 is built from 14 residues. Trimming shortened V by 2 bases and J by 6 bases, and 13 bases separated the two germline ends. Looked up from germline, CDR1 is SEHNR and CDR2 is FQNEAQ (reference sequence). CDR3: CASSLFWAGDGYTF. The CDR3 DNA reads TGTGCCAGCAGCTTATTCTGGGCGGGGGATGGCTACACCTTC.